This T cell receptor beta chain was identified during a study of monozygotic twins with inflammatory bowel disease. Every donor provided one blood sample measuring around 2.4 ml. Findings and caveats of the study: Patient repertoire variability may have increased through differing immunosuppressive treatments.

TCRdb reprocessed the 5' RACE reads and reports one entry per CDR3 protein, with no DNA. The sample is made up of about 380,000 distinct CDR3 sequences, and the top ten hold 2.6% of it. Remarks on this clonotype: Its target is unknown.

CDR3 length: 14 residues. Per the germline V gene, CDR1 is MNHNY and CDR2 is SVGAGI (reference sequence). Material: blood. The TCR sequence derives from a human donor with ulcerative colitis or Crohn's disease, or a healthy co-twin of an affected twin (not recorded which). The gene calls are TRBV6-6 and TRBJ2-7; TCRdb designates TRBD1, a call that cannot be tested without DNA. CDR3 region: CASSYSGDRAMQYF.